The clone carrying this TCR beta chain was observed a handful of times. Amplification of TCR beta CDR3 regions was performed using RNA transcripts as template. Carried out on the TCR CDR3, a first-round RT-PCR used the HTBI primer set. Each CDR3 protein gets one entry after TCRdb re-called the multiplex PCR reads with MiXCR. The sample shows some 800,000 distinct CDR3 sequences, more than 30% of them seen only once. The sample is drawn from a study of T cells in Graves' hyperthyroidism and ophthalmopathy. The CDR3 has 16 amino acids. The ends were cut back, 4 bases at V and 5 bases at J, with 20 bases in the middle. Germline V gene data show CDR1 as LGHNA and CDR2 as YSLEER.

The sequenced sample was blood. The chain is built from TRBV4-3 and TRBJ1-1, with D tentatively TRBD1 (6 bases). This TCR came from a man between 18 and 35 years old with Graves' hyperthyroidism. Written as DNA, the CDR3 is TGCGCCAGCAGCCTCGACGTATGGGGGAGGGGGACTGAAGCTTTCTTT. Translated: CASSLDVWGRGTEAFF.